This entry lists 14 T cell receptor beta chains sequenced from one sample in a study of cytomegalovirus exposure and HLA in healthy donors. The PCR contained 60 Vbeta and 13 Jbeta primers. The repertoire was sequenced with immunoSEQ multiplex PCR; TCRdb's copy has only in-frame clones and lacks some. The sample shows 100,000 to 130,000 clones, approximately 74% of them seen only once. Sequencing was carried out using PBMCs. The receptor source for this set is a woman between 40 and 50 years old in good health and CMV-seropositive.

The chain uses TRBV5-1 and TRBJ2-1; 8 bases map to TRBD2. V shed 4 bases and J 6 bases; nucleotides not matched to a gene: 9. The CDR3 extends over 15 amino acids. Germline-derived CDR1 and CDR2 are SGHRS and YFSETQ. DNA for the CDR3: TGCGCCAGCAGCCCGGGGGGGAGCCTCGGCAATGAGCAGTTCTTC. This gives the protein CASSPGGSLGNEQFF.

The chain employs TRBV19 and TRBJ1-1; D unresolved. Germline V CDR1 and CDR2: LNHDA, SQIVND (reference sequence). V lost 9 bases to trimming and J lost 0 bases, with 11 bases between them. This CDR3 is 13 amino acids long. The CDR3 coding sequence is TGTGCCAGCAGCCTTGGGCTGAACACTGAAGCTTTCTTT. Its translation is CASSLGLNTEAFF.

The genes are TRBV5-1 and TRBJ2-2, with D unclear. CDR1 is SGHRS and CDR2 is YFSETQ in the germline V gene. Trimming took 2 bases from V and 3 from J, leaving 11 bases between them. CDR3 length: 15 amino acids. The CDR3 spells CASSFYAEYTGELFF. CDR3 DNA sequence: TGCGCCAGCAGCTTTTATGCGGAGTACACCGGGGAGCTGTTTTTT.

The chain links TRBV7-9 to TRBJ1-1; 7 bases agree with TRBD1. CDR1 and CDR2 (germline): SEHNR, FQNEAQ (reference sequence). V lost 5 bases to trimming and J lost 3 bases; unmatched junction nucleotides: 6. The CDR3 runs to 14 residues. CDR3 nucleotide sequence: TGTGCCAGCAGCGGTAGACAGGGATACACTGAAGCTTTCTTT. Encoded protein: CASSGRQGYTEAFF. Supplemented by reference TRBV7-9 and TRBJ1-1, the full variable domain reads DTGVSQNPRHKITKRGQNVTFRCDPISEHNRLYWYRQTLGQGPEFLTYFQNEAQLEKSRLLSDRFSAERPKGSFSTLEIQRTEQGDSAMYLCASSGRQGYTEAFFGQGTRLTVV.

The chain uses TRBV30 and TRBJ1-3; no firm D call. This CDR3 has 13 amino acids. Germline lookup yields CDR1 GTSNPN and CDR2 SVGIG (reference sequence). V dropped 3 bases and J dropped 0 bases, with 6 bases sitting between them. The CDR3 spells CAWSLNSGNTIYF. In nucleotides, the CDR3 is TGTGCCTGGAGCCTTAACTCTGGAAACACCATATATTTT.

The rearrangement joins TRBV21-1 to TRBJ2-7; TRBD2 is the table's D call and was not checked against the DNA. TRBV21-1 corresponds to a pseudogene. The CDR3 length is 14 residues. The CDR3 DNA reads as TGTGCCAGCAGCGGAGGGTTTTTTTGCTACGAGCAGTACTTC. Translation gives CASSGGFFCYEQYF.

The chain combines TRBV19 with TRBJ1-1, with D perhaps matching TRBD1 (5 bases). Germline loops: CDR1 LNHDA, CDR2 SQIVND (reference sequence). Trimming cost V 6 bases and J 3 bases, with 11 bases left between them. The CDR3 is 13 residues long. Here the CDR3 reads CASRTPGYTEAFF. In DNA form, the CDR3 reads TGTGCCAGTAGAACCCCAGGGTACACTGAAGCTTTCTTT.

For the CDR3, the DNA is TGTGCCTGGAGTGTTGGCAGTGGCAACTATGGCTACACCTTC. Protein sequence: CAWSVGSGNYGYTF. The chain joins TRBV30 to TRBJ1-2; D unresolved. Per the germline V gene, CDR1 is GTSNPN and CDR2 is SVGIG (reference sequence). V lost 0 bases and J lost 2, with 10 bases in between. The CDR3 is 14 residues long.

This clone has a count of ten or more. CDR3 nucleotide sequence: TGCGCCAGCAGCTCCGAGGCAGGGAGGCAGCCCCAGCATTTT. Translating gives CASSSEAGRQPQHF. This chain connects TRBV5-1 to TRBJ1-5, with a weak D call TRBD1 (5 bases). Germline V gives CDR1 SGHRS, CDR2 YFSETQ. This CDR3 spans 14 amino acids. Between the trimmed V and J ends, which lost 3 bases and 7 bases, there was a span of 14 bases.

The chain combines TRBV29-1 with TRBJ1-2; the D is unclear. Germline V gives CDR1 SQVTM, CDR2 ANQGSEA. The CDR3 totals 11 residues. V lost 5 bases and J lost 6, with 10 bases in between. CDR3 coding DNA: TGCAGCGTTTTGACGGAGAATGGCTACACCTTC. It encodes CSVLTENGYTF.

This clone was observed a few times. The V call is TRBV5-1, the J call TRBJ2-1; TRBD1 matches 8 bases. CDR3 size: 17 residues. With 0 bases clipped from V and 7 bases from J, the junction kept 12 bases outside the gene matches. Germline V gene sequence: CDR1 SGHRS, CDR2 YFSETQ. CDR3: CASSLALAGQGGNEQFF. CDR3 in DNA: TGCGCCAGCAGCTTGGCACTAGCCGGACAGGGTGGAAATGAGCAGTTCTTC.

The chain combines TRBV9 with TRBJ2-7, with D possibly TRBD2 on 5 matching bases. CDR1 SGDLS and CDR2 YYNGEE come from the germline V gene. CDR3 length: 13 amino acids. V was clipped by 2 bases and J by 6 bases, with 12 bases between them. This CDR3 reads CASSVTREGEQYF. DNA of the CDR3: TGTGCCAGCAGCGTCACGAGGGAAGGCGAGCAGTACTTC.

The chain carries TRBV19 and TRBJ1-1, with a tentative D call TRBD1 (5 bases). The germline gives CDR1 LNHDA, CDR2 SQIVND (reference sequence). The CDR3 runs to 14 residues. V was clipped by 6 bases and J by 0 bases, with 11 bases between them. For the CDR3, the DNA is TGTGCCAGTAGGATTGACAGCTTGAACACTGAAGCTTTCTTT. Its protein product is CASRIDSLNTEAFF.

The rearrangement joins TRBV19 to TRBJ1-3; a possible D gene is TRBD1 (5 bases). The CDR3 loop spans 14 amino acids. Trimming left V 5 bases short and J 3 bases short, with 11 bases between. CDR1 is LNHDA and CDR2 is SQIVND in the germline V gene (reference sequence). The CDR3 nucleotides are TGTGCCAGTAGTCGGCAGGGCCTTGGAAACACCATATATTTT. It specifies CASSRQGLGNTIYF.